Listed below are T cell receptor beta chains from one sample, sequenced in a study of T cell responses to AZD1222 COVID-19 vaccine. The protocol was immunoSEQ multiplex PCR, while the TCRdb copy is restricted to in-frame clones and leaves out a portion. This table has under 120,000 clones, 70% to 90% appearing once. The sequences come from peripheral blood, collected 28 days after the second AZD1222 dose. These TCRs come from an adult who received the AZD1222 COVID-19 vaccine. The CDR3 runs from the conserved cysteine through the conserved F or W.

V gene,J gene,CDR3 protein
TRBV5-1,TRBJ2-1,CASSLVELSSYNEQFF
TRBV19,TRBJ2-5,CASSINTKETQYF
TRBV30,TRBJ2-2,CAWTSGNTGELFF
TRBV4-2,TRBJ2-1,CASSQDSGRSRNEQFF
TRBV29-1,TRBJ2-3,CSVVGHQGTDTQYF
TRBV6-5,TRBJ1-1,CASSYDRVAMNTEAFF
TRBV5-1,TRBJ2-1,CASSWGPYNEQFF
TRBV2,TRBJ1-5,CASSGGQFNQPQHF
TRBV5-6,TRBJ1-2,CASSPGQAFSNYGYTF
TRBV28,TRBJ1-2,CASSPGYGYTF
TRBV4-2,TRBJ2-7,CASSPIAGGGPSYEQYF
TRBV19,TRBJ1-2,CASSPPFRDYGYTF
TRBV25-1,TRBJ2-2,CASSTGDYTGELFF
TRBV5-4,TRBJ2-1,CASSAGLAAILYNEQFF
TRBV6-2/TRBV6-3,TRBJ1-1,CASSYLLGRRNTEAFF
TRBV7-3,TRBJ1-1,CASSFTGRNTEAFF
TRBV10-3,TRBJ1-5,CAISESLTGGSNQPQHF
TRBV28,TRBJ1-4,CASKPAGTGNEKLFF
TRBV28,TRBJ1-4,CASSLSNGAATNEKLFF
TRBV9,TRBJ2-7,CASSVDSGRAYEQYF
TRBV3-1/TRBV3-2,TRBJ2-5,CASSRPTSGMETQYF
TRBV28,TRBJ2-1,CASSSHRLAASYNEQFF
TRBV5-1,TRBJ2-5,CASSLGGSQETQYF
TRBV6-4,TRBJ2-2,CASSEIASGTGELFF
TRBV5-1,TRBJ1-3,CASSLEWRNTIYF
TRBV19,TRBJ1-1,CASTQGQSNTEAFF